This T cell receptor (beta chain) appears in the sequencing data of a study of shared clonotypes between healthy human individuals. Study-level information: Sampling drew on donors who were two women and three men aged 18 to 49.

The donor cohort consisted entirely of Caucasian adults residing in Nashville, Tennessee. Method: immunoSEQ multiplex PCR; TCRdb's copy keeps in-frame clones and lacks some. Among about half a million clones listed, more than 65% were seen once. This TCR was sampled from a woman aged 40 to 50 in good health. Some clones in this sample may be carry-over from other donors' samples. Sequencing was performed on PBMCs.

The CDR3 spells CASRGRAKVEQFF. CDR3 coding DNA: TGTGCCAGCAGGGGGCGGGCAAAAGTTGAGCAGTTCTTC. The rearrangement joins TRBV27 to TRBJ2-1; the D call may be TRBD1 or TRBD2 (5 bases each). There are 13 residues in the CDR3. Germline V gene lookup returns CDR1 MNHEY and CDR2 SMNVEV (reference sequence). V lost 6 bases to trimming and J lost 9 bases, with 15 bases between them.